Sequencing of this T cell receptor (beta chain) was carried out in a study of cytomegalovirus exposure and HLA in healthy donors. For the study at large: Among around 400 genotyped donors, 80% to 90% fell in the Caucasian-associated ancestry cluster. Study-wide results and caveats: There were several of the most significant clusters that appeared linked to common viral pathogens in a later analysis. The study labeled about 160 TCR beta chains cytomegalovirus-associated.

The CDR3 is 15 amino acids. The junction had 5 bases not matched to a gene; V was cut back by 0 bases and J by 6 bases. Germline loops: CDR1 MGHRA, CDR2 YSYEKL. The PCR contained 60 Vbeta and 13 Jbeta primers. Sequencing was performed with immunoSEQ multiplex PCR; in TCRdb, only in-frame clones are kept and a portion is missing. The data contain more than 95,000 clones, roughly 82% of them singletons. On this clone: Antigen specificity is unknown.

The clonotype was recovered from a woman aged 40 to 49 in good health and CMV-seropositive. The sample consisted of PBMCs. The chain couples TRBV4-1 to TRBJ1-2; 9 bases align to TRBD1. The CDR3 nucleotides read TGCGCCAGCAGCCAAGATCCACAGGGGGCGGATGGCTACACCTTC. Translating gives CASSQDPQGADGYTF.